The clone carrying this TCR beta chain was detected many times. The CDR3 length is 16 residues. Losses at the gene ends were 5 bases for V and 5 bases for J; bases not matched to a gene: 14. The entry originates in a study of regulatory T cells in long-lasting Graves disease. Time point here: newly diagnosed GD, antithyroid drugs for less than 3 months. Researchers made the TCR library from RNA that was extracted from PBMCs. Staff took roughly 9.1 milliliters of peripheral blood and put it into EDTA tubes. The authors built TCR beta libraries using iRepertoire HTBI primers and Arm-PCR of CDR3 regions. TCRdb reprocessed the multiplex PCR reads via MiXCR and lists one record per CDR3 protein. The table includes 400,000 to 500,000 distinct CDR3 sequences, less than 20% detected once. These data were likewise used in another study, on T cells in Graves' hyperthyroidism and ophthalmopathy. From that second work: The definition of stable Graves' hyperthyroidism was no ophthalmopathy progression within 18 months.

The clonotype originates from a woman aged 25 to 39 with Graves disease. The starting material was peripheral blood mononuclear cells (PBMCs), obtained at new diagnosis, from a patient treated with antithyroid drugs. The chain uses TRBV12-3 or TRBV12-4 and TRBJ2-5, with 7 bases lining up with TRBD1. The CDR3 coding sequence is TGTGCCAGCAGTCCAATATCTAGAGGGGGCGGGGAGACCCAGTACTTC. The encoded protein is CASSPISRGGGETQYF.